This is a list of T cell receptor beta chains from one sample in a study of tumor-infiltrating lymphocytes in primary liver carcinoma. From the multiplex PCR reads, TCRdb called clonotypes with MiXCR, one entry per CDR3 protein. The sample contains some 320,000 distinct CDR3 sequences, 65% of which appear only once. The sequencing input was peripheral blood. These receptors were obtained from a man aged 35 to 55 with primary liver carcinoma and hepatitis B virus infection. The CDR3 runs from the conserved cysteine through the conserved F or W. The listing skips clone size in some rows; elsewhere it reads once, few, many or a size class.

v_call: TRBV6-5
j_call: TRBJ1-5
cdr3_length: 14
clone_size: many
cdr3_aa: CASSYGNGNQPQHF

v_call: TRBV5-5
j_call: TRBJ2-7
cdr3_length: 15
clone_size: NA
cdr3_aa: CASSPMDRSHYEQYF

v_call: TRBV11-2
j_call: TRBJ2-3
cdr3_length: 15
clone_size: NA
cdr3_aa: CTSSFDSGLTDTQYF

v_call: TRBV12-3/TRBV12-4
j_call: TRBJ1-5
cdr3_length: 12
clone_size: few
cdr3_aa: CASKAGNQPQHF

v_call: TRBV5-5
j_call: TRBJ2-7
cdr3_length: 14
clone_size: NA
cdr3_aa: CTSSLGTDSYEQYF

v_call: TRBV6-5
j_call: TRBJ2-3
cdr3_length: 12
clone_size: many
cdr3_aa: CASSSGRDTQYF

v_call: TRBV29-1
j_call: TRBJ2-7
cdr3_length: 16
clone_size: many
cdr3_aa: CSVFTSGALKSYEQYF

v_call: TRBV4-1
j_call: TRBJ1-1
cdr3_length: 17
clone_size: NA
cdr3_aa: CASRQLDLVVASNEAIF

v_call: TRBV10-2
j_call: TRBJ2-7
cdr3_length: 17
clone_size: NA
cdr3_aa: CVSSGDRDRAVSYEQYF

v_call: TRBV6-1
j_call: TRBJ2-7
cdr3_length: 14
clone_size: NA
cdr3_aa: CAISDRGFLVEQYF

v_call: TRBV11-2
j_call: TRBJ2-2
cdr3_length: 17
clone_size: NA
cdr3_aa: CASSPLLGQGTTGELFF

v_call: TRBV5-1
j_call: TRBJ1-1
cdr3_length: 13
clone_size: few
cdr3_aa: CASSPEYLEHGFF

v_call: TRBV5-5
j_call: TRBJ1-1
cdr3_length: 15
clone_size: NA
cdr3_aa: CASSLELGAITEALF

v_call: TRBV7-3
j_call: TRBJ2-1
cdr3_length: 16
clone_size: few
cdr3_aa: CASSLKGGRPPNEQFF

v_call: TRBV11-3
j_call: TRBJ2-1
cdr3_length: 15
clone_size: NA
cdr3_aa: CACSLDFGGRDEQFF

v_call: TRBV5-4
j_call: TRBJ1-4
cdr3_length: 14
clone_size: NA
cdr3_aa: CASSPDREYEKLFF

v_call: TRBV29-1
j_call: TRBJ2-7
cdr3_length: 14
clone_size: NA
cdr3_aa: CSETGLQNSYEQYF

v_call: TRBV24-1
j_call: TRBJ2-3
cdr3_length: 16
clone_size: NA
cdr3_aa: CATSDLIFGGTDTQYF

v_call: TRBV5-6
j_call: TRBJ2-2
cdr3_length: 15
clone_size: NA
cdr3_aa: CASSLESGDTGELFF

v_call: TRBV25-1
j_call: TRBJ1-4
cdr3_length: 15
clone_size: few
cdr3_aa: CASSEYGSVNEKLFF

v_call: TRBV5-1
j_call: TRBJ1-1
cdr3_length: 14
clone_size: NA
cdr3_aa: CASSYRGGNTEAFF

v_call: TRBV5-4
j_call: TRBJ2-1
cdr3_length: 14
clone_size: many
cdr3_aa: CASSSGGPYNEQFF

v_call: TRBV6-1
j_call: TRBJ2-2
cdr3_length: 16
clone_size: NA
cdr3_aa: CASRGSGQGSTGELFF

v_call: TRBV10-3
j_call: TRBJ1-2
cdr3_length: 15
clone_size: once
cdr3_aa: CAISEQRVANYGYTF

v_call: TRBV12-3/TRBV12-4
j_call: TRBJ2-3
cdr3_length: 13
clone_size: few
cdr3_aa: CASGRGSADTQYF

v_call: TRBV11-2
j_call: TRBJ1-3
cdr3_length: 15
clone_size: many
cdr3_aa: CASSFSRLPGNTIYF

v_call: TRBV11-2
j_call: NA
cdr3_length: 12
clone_size: NA
cdr3_aa: CASSLNRDTQHF

v_call: TRBV11-2
j_call: TRBJ2-1
cdr3_length: 16
clone_size: NA
cdr3_aa: CASSSGGLAGVGEQFF

v_call: TRBV10-3
j_call: TRBJ2-1
cdr3_length: 13
clone_size: NA
cdr3_aa: CVISERPCPTGPF

v_call: TRBV24-1
j_call: TRBJ2-2
cdr3_length: 17
clone_size: NA
cdr3_aa: CATNDVSGRANTGELFF

v_call: TRBV4-2
j_call: TRBJ2-2
cdr3_length: 17
clone_size: NA
cdr3_aa: CTSSQGGLARDFGELFF

v_call: TRBV6-6
j_call: TRBJ2-1
cdr3_length: 12
clone_size: many
cdr3_aa: CASSERGGEQFF

v_call: TRBV14
j_call: TRBJ1-2
cdr3_length: 14
clone_size: once
cdr3_aa: CASSEDDRSYGYTF

v_call: TRBV11-2
j_call: TRBJ2-1
cdr3_length: 12
clone_size: NA
cdr3_aa: CASSPLRIEQFF

v_call: TRBV12-3/TRBV12-4
j_call: TRBJ2-5
cdr3_length: 13
clone_size: NA
cdr3_aa: CGSSLAETETQYF

v_call: TRBV29-1
j_call: TRBJ2-7
cdr3_length: 13
clone_size: NA
cdr3_aa: CNVIGITVYEQYF

v_call: TRBV4-2
j_call: TRBJ2-7
cdr3_length: 14
clone_size: NA
cdr3_aa: CASSPAPSGSEQYF

v_call: TRBV13
j_call: TRBJ2-1
cdr3_length: 14
clone_size: few
cdr3_aa: CASSPEGLYNEQFF

v_call: TRBV6-2/TRBV6-3
j_call: TRBJ2-7
cdr3_length: 16
clone_size: NA
cdr3_aa: CASSYRAGTSGYKQYF

v_call: TRBV29-1
j_call: TRBJ2-5
cdr3_length: 13
clone_size: many
cdr3_aa: CSVDGGSQETQYF

v_call: TRBV4-2
j_call: TRBJ2-7
cdr3_length: 13
clone_size: many
cdr3_aa: CASSRSGSYEQYF

v_call: TRBV4-1
j_call: TRBJ2-1
cdr3_length: 16
clone_size: NA
cdr3_aa: CASSQAVTGNYNEQFF

v_call: TRBV12-3/TRBV12-4
j_call: TRBJ1-5
cdr3_length: 15
clone_size: NA
cdr3_aa: CASRSGKASNQPQHF

v_call: TRBV6-1
j_call: TRBJ2-7
cdr3_length: 15
clone_size: many
cdr3_aa: CASIPLAGGTYEQYF

v_call: TRBV19
j_call: TRBJ2-5
cdr3_length: 16
clone_size: NA
cdr3_aa: CASSIDVSRGLETQYF

v_call: TRBV7-9
j_call: TRBJ2-2
cdr3_length: 13
clone_size: NA
cdr3_aa: CASTRADTGELFF

v_call: TRBV2
j_call: TRBJ2-3
cdr3_length: 15
clone_size: NA
cdr3_aa: CASSDYYPSTDTQYF

v_call: TRBV5-8
j_call: TRBJ2-1
cdr3_length: 17
clone_size: NA
cdr3_aa: CANSLGEGTDLYNEQFF

v_call: TRBV7-8
j_call: TRBJ2-5
cdr3_length: 12
clone_size: many
cdr3_aa: CASSLVWETQYF

v_call: TRBV6-1
j_call: TRBJ1-2
cdr3_length: 15
clone_size: NA
cdr3_aa: CARTTGGGANYGYTF

v_call: TRBV5-5
j_call: TRBJ2-1
cdr3_length: 15
clone_size: NA
cdr3_aa: CASSFGQGLSNVQFF

v_call: TRBV11-3
j_call: TRBJ2-3
cdr3_length: 15
clone_size: NA
cdr3_aa: CANSMRGSNTGTQYF

v_call: TRBV6-2/TRBV6-3
j_call: TRBJ1-3
cdr3_length: 15
clone_size: once
cdr3_aa: CASSRGTDSGTIIYF

v_call: TRBV6-2/TRBV6-3
j_call: TRBJ2-1
cdr3_length: 12
clone_size: many
cdr3_aa: CASSSYRDGQFF